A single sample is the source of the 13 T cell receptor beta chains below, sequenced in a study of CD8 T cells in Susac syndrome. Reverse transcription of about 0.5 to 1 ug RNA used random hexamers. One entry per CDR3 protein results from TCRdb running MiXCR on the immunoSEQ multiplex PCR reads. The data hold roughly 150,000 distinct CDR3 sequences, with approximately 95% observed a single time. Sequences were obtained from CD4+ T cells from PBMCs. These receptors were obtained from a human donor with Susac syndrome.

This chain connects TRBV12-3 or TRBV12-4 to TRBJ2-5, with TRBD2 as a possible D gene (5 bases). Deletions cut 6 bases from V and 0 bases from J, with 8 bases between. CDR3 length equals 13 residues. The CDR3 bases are TGTGCCAGCAGACCGGACTACCAAGAGACCCAGTACTTC. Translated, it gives CASRPDYQETQYF.

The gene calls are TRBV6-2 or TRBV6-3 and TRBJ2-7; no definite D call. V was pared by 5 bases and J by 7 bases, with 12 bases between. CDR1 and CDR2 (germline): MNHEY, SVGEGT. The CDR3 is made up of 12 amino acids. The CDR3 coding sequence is TGTGCCAGCAGTGAGAACCGGCGGGAGCAGTACTTC. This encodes CASSENRREQYF.

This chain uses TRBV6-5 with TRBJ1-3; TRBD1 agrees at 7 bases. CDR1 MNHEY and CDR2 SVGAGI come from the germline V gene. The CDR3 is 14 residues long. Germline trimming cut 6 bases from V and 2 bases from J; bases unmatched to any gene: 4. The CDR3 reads CASSFDRAGNTIYF. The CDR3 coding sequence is TGTGCCAGCAGCTTTGACAGGGCTGGAAACACCATATATTTT.

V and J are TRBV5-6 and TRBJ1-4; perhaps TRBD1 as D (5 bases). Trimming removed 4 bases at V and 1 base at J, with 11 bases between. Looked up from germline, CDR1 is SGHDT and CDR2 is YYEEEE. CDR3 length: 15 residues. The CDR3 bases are TGTGCCAGCAGCACCGGACATCTAACTAATGAAAAACTGTTTTTT. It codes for CASSTGHLTNEKLFF.

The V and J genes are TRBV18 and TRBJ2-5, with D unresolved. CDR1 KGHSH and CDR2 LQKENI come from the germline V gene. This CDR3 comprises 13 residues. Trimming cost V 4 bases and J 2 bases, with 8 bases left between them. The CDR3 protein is CASSQNRQETQYF. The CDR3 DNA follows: TGTGCCAGCTCACAGAACAGACAAGAGACCCAGTACTTC.

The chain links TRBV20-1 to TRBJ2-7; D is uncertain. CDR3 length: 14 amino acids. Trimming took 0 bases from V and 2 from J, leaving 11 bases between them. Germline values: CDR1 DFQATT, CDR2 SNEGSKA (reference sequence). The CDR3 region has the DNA TGCAGTGCTAGAGATCCCGGGTCAGCCTACGAGCAGTACTTC. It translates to CSARDPGSAYEQYF.

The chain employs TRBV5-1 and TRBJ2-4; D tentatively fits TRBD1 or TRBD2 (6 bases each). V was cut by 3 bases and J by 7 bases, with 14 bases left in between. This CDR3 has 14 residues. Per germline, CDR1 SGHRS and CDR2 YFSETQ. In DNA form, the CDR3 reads TGCGCCAGCAGCTCCGGGGGCCAGAGTAACATTCAGTACTTC. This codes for CASSSGGQSNIQYF.

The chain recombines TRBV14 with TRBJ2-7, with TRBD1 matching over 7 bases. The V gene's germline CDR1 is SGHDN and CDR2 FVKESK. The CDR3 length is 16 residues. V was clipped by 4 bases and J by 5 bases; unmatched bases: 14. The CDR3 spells CASSPPRRTGRNEQYF. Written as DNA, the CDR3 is TGTGCCAGCAGCCCCCCACGACGGACAGGTCGGAACGAGCAGTACTTC.

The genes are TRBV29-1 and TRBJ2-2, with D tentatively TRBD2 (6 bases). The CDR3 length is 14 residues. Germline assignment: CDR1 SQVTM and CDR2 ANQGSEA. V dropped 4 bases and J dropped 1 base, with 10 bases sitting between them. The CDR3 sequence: CSVGSGVNTGELFF. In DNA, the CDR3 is TGCAGCGTTGGGTCGGGGGTGAACACCGGGGAGCTGTTTTTT.

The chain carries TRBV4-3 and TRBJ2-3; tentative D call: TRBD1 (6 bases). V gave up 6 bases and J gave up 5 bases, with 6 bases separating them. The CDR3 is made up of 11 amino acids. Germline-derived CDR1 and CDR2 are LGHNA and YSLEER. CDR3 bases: TGCGCCAGCAGACAGGGAGATACGCAGTATTTT. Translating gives CASRQGDTQYF.

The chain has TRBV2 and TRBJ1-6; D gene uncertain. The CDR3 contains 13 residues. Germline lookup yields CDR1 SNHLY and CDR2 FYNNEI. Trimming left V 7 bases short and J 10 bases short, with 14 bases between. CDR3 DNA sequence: TGTGCCAGCATTATTCGGATTCCGTCACCCCTCCACTTT. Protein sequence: CASIIRIPSPLHF. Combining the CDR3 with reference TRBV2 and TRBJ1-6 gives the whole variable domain EPEVTQTPSHQVTQMGQEVILRCVPISNHLYFYWYRQILGQKVEFLVSFYNNEISEKSEIFDDQFSVERPDGSNFTLKIRSTKLEDSAMYFCASIIRIPSPLHFGNGTRLTVT.

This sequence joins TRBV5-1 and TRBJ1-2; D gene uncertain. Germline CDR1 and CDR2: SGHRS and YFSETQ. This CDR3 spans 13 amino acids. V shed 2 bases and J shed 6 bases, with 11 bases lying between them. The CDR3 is CASSFEDLDGYTF. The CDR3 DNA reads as TGCGCCAGCAGCTTCGAGGACTTGGATGGCTACACCTTC.

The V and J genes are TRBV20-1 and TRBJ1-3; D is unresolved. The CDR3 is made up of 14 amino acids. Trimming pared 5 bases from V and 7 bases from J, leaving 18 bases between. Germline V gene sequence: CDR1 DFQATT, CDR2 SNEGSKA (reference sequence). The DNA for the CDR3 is TGCAGTGCTCGCCCAACAAAATTAGGGAACACCATATATTTT. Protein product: CSARPTKLGNTIYF.